This TCR beta chain came from a study of technical replicates of blood from four donors. The assay was immunoSEQ multiplex PCR, and TCRdb's table has in-frame clones only and misses some. The sample carries tens of thousands of clones, around nine tenths recorded once. Trimming took 6 bases from V and 7 from J, leaving 15 bases between them. Germline CDR1 reads ENHRY; CDR2 reads SYGVKD. This CDR3 is built from 14 residues. The source material was PBMCs. This clonotype was sampled from a human donor in good health. Some clones in this sample may be carry-over from other donors' samples. V gene TRBV10-3 combines with J gene TRBJ1-4; D is undetermined. The CDR3 DNA reads TGTGCCATCAGCCCGGACTGGGAAAGTGAAAAACTGTTTTTT. It is translated as CAISPDWESEKLFF.